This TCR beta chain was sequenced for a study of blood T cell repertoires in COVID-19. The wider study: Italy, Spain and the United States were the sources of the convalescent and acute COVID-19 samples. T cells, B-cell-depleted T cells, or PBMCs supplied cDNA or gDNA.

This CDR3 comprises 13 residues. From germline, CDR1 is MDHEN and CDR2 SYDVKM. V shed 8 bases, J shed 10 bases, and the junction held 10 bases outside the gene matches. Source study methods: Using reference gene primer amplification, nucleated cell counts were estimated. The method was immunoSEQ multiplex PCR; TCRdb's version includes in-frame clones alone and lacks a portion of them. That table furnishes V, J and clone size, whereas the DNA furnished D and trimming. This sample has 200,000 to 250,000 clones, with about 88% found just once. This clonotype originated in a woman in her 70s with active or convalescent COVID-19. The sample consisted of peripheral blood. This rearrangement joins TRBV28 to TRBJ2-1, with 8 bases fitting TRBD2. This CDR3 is CASLPGGVGEQFF. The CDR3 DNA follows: TGTGCCAGCCTTCCCGGGGGGGTCGGAGAGCAGTTCTTC.